Listed here are 12 T cell receptor beta chains from one sample, sequenced in a study of OX40 agonist ivuxolimab in advanced cancers. TCRdb keeps only in-frame clones here, not all; method: immunoSEQ multiplex PCR. The sample lists roughly 88,000 clones, 80% to 90% occurring once. The sequencing used CD4+ or CD8+ T cells sorted from blood, collected in a trial of the OX40 agonist ivuxolimab. The receptor source for this set is an adult with an advanced solid tumor such as melanoma, head and neck, liver or kidney cancer.

CDR3: CASNGQGNTEAFF. CDR3 nucleotide sequence: TGTGCCAGCAACGGACAGGGGAACACTGAAGCTTTCTTT. The J gene is TRBJ1-1, the V gene TRBV25-1; TRBD1 matches at 8 bases. Germline assignment: CDR1 MGHDK and CDR2 SYGVNS. V shed 7 bases, J shed 1 base, and the junction held 2 bases outside the gene matches. The CDR3 sequence is 13 residues long.

This chain uses TRBV13 with TRBJ2-5, with a weak D call TRBD2 (5 bases). CDR1 PRHDT and CDR2 FYEKMQ come from the germline V gene (reference sequence). The V end was cut by 5 bases, the J end by 4 bases, with 23 bases between. The CDR3 covers 17 residues. As DNA, the CDR3 is TGTGCCAGCAGCCCAAGCGGAGGCCAGTCGGTGGGAGAGACCCAGTACTTC. It specifies CASSPSGGQSVGETQYF.

This sequence joins TRBV28 and TRBJ1-4; possibly TRBD1 for D (6 bases). Germline CDR1 MDHEN, CDR2 SYDVKM. CDR3 length: 16 amino acids. V was clipped by 5 bases and J by 7 bases, with 20 bases between them. CDR3 DNA sequence: TGTGCCAGCAGTCCACACGAGGGAAGGGGGGGTGAAAAACTGTTTTTT. The encoded protein is CASSPHEGRGGEKLFF.

The rearrangement links TRBV28 to TRBJ1-1; D is ambiguous. Trimming removed 2 bases from V and 6 bases from J, with 13 bases in between. CDR3 length: 14 residues. Germline V gives CDR1 MDHEN, CDR2 SYDVKM. CDR3: CASSLTREAPEAFF. The CDR3 DNA reads TGTGCCAGCAGTTTAACGAGGGAGGCTCCTGAAGCTTTCTTT.

The chain joins TRBV11-2 to TRBJ2-2; TRBD1 is a possible D gene (6 bases). Germline assignment: CDR1 SGHAT and CDR2 FQNNGV. Trimming shortened V by 5 bases and J by 0 bases, and 13 bases separated the two germline ends. The CDR3 loop spans 16 amino acids. DNA of the CDR3: TGTGCCAGCAGCGCCGGACAGTTCGCGAACACCGGGGAGCTGTTTTTT. Translation: CASSAGQFANTGELFF. The whole variable domain, filled in from reference TRBV11-2 and TRBJ2-2, reads EAGVAQSPRYKIIEKRQSVAFWCNPISGHATLYWYQQILGQGPKLLIQFQNNGVVDDSQLPKDRFSAERLKGVDSTLKIQPAKLEDSAVYLCASSAGQFANTGELFFGEGSRLTVL.

Remarks on this clone: Other DNA sequences in the same sample also yield this CDR3. The chain has TRBV19 and TRBJ2-7, with D tentatively TRBD2 (6 bases). The CDR3 extends over 13 amino acids. Germline CDR1 reads LNHDA; CDR2 reads SQIVND (reference sequence). V gave up 8 bases and J gave up 0 bases, with 11 bases separating them. CDR3 nucleotide sequence: TGTGCCAGTTCGGGGACTTTCTCCTACGAGCAGTACTTC. This translates into CASSGTFSYEQYF.

V usage is TRBV5-1 and J usage is TRBJ1-4; TRBD1 matches at 7 bases. CDR1 is SGHRS, CDR2 YFSETQ, per germline. This CDR3 contains 16 residues. The ends lost 0 bases at V and 2 bases at J; junction bases unmatched: 4. The CDR3 bases are TGCGCCAGCAGCTTGGCGCCGGGACAGACTAATGAAAAACTGTTTTTT. Its translation is CASSLAPGQTNEKLFF.

The chain is built from TRBV7-2 and TRBJ1-2; the D gene is possibly TRBD1 (5 bases). The V gene lost 1 base and the J gene lost 8 bases, with 14 bases spanning the gap. The germline V gene encodes CDR1 SGHTA and CDR2 FQGNSA. This CDR3 spans 14 amino acids. CDR3 region: CASSLGPGQGGYTF. The CDR3 DNA sequence: TGTGCCAGCAGCTTAGGCCCCGGGCAGGGCGGCTACACCTTC.

The CDR3 coding sequence is TGCGCCAGCAGCTTGGCTGGACAGGGTGCAAACACCATATATTTT. This codes for CASSLAGQGANTIYF. The chain uses TRBV5-1 and TRBJ1-3; TRBD1 aligns across 8 bases. The CDR3 is made up of 15 amino acids. Germline V gene lookup returns CDR1 SGHRS and CDR2 YFSETQ. The V gene end was trimmed by 0 bases and the J gene end by 6 bases; junction bases not matched to a gene: 5.

This clone was counted a few times. The chain combines TRBV11-3 with TRBJ2-2; 9 bases are shared with TRBD1. Losses at the gene ends were 0 bases for V and 7 bases for J; bases not matched to a gene: 3. The CDR3 runs to 15 residues. Germline loops: CDR1 SGHNT, CDR2 YENEEA. The CDR3 nucleotides are TGTGCCAGCAGCTTAGAGACAGGGGGGATCGGGGAGCTGTTTTTT. Its translation is CASSLETGGIGELFF. Based on the CDR3 plus reference TRBV11-3 and TRBJ2-2, the full variable domain is EAGVVQSPRYKIIEKKQPVAFWCNPISGHNTLYWYLQNLGQGPELLIRYENEEAVDDSQLPKDRFSAERLKGVDSTLKIQPAELGDSAVYLCASSLETGGIGELFFGEGSRLTVL.

The V gene is TRBV19, the J gene TRBJ1-1; 7 bases agree with TRBD1. The CDR3 covers 15 residues. Trimming at V came to 4 bases and at J to 5 bases, leaving 10 bases not matched to a gene. Per the germline V gene, CDR1 is LNHDA and CDR2 is SQIVND (reference sequence). CDR3 nucleotide sequence: TGTGCCAGTAGTACGATTCCAGGGGGTCGAACTGAAGCTTTCTTT. This translates into CASSTIPGGRTEAFF.

The V call is TRBV18, the J call TRBJ1-1; no clear D gene. This CDR3 comprises 13 residues. V was cut by 8 bases and J by 3 bases, with 13 bases left in between. Germline CDR1 and CDR2: KGHSH and LQKENI. CDR3 amino acids: CASVGWADTEAFF. As DNA, the CDR3 is TGTGCCAGCGTTGGTTGGGCGGACACTGAAGCTTTCTTT.